The rows below give T cell receptor beta chains drawn from one sample of a study of patients and donors after allogeneic stem cell transplantation. TCRdb processed the RT-PCR reads anew with MiXCR; each CDR3 protein has one entry. Of 920,000 or so distinct CDR3 sequences listed, roughly 17% are singletons. The specimen was blood, either unsorted or a sorted T cell fraction (not recorded which). These receptors were obtained from a human donor who was either an allogeneic HSCT recipient or a stem cell or donor lymphocyte infusion donor (not recorded which). It is not recorded whose cells these are; they may come from a transplant donor. The CDR3 runs from the conserved cysteine through the conserved F or W.

cdr3_aa	v_call	j_call
CASSQSLGQGTYNEQFF	TRBV16	TRBJ2-1
CSAVGPPGYNEQFF	TRBV20-1	TRBJ2-1
CATARAGEINEQFF	TRBV24-1	TRBJ2-1
CASSRSFGGTGNTIYF	TRBV6-1	TRBJ1-3
CASSWTRLNNTEAFF	TRBV6-5	TRBJ1-1
CASSYRTSGAAYTYEQYF	TRBV27	TRBJ2-7
CASSETEGLWPQHF	TRBV6-1	TRBJ1-5
CASSIVGDRPYF	TRBV19	TRBJ2-7
CASRGQDQNAEAFF	TRBV12-3/TRBV12-4	TRBJ1-1
CASSQGAGGSSGYTF	TRBV14	TRBJ1-2
CASSQDEGEEGSYGYTF	TRBV4-2	TRBJ1-2
CASSYRGGLKHNEQFF	TRBV7-9	TRBJ2-1
CSGHEPKYGYTF	TRBV20-1	TRBJ1-2
CASSPGRIQNSPLHF	TRBV5-1	TRBJ1-6
CASSIWSTNNYGYTF	TRBV19	TRBJ1-2
CASSLTWANQPQHF	TRBV12-3/TRBV12-4	TRBJ1-5
CASSPTSGYEQYF	TRBV12-3/TRBV12-4	TRBJ2-7
CASSRRDRGYNEQFF	TRBV7-2	TRBJ2-1
CSARVTGPNQPQHF	TRBV20-1	TRBJ1-5
CASSLEQGSSPNTQYF	TRBV5-1	TRBJ2-3
CASSVAVGGGTGELFF	TRBV9	TRBJ2-2
CASSPGGQDNYGYTF	TRBV27	TRBJ1-2
CASSLGSDAYEQYF	TRBV5-1	TRBJ2-7
CASSPLTGDNSPLHF	TRBV7-3	TRBJ1-6
CASSLARTEANYGYTF	TRBV7-9	TRBJ1-2
CASSQDRTGRSYEQYF	TRBV4-2	TRBJ2-7
CASSDRAGDTEAFF	TRBV19	TRBJ1-1
CSARDLGARGNQPQHF	TRBV20-1	TRBJ1-5
CASSQGQLQTDTQYF	TRBV5-4	TRBJ2-3
CASSLFNREGQPQHF	TRBV5-6	TRBJ1-5
CASGLTSEQYF	TRBV12-5	TRBJ2-7
CASSLASRHGTQYF	TRBV12-3/TRBV12-4	TRBJ2-5
CASSLDHTYEQYF	TRBV7-9	TRBJ2-7
CAISDRGNSGELFF	TRBV10-3	TRBJ2-2
CASSWDREEDGYTF	TRBV6-1	TRBJ1-2
CASSSRLVAGELFF	TRBV4-1	TRBJ2-2
CASSLRGIYNEQFF	TRBV7-3	TRBJ2-1
CATSDHRHYNEQFF	TRBV24-1	TRBJ2-1
CASSQGTGNNSPLHF	TRBV5-1	TRBJ1-6
CASSHWREGDEQYF	TRBV3-1	TRBJ2-7
CASSQEWTPASNSNQPQHF	TRBV4-2	TRBJ1-5
CASSYHIGEETNNQPQHF	TRBV6-2/TRBV6-3	TRBJ1-5
CASSLRPRYEQYF	TRBV7-3	TRBJ2-7
CASSFSLAGEETQYF	TRBV27	TRBJ2-5
CSADGGEQYF	TRBV20-1	TRBJ2-7
CASSPSPGQGPINTEAFF	TRBV6-2/TRBV6-3	TRBJ1-1
CASSQRTGGNEQYF	TRBV4-3	TRBJ2-7
CASTLGGPINEQFF	TRBV11-3	TRBJ2-1
CASSLPGGNEQFF	TRBV11-2	TRBJ2-1
CASSAGTGVTTEAFF	TRBV9	TRBJ1-1
CASSLSADSGANVLTF	TRBV6-5	TRBJ2-6
CATSAGAAPEAFF	TRBV15	TRBJ1-1
CASSLEGAGSRTQYF	TRBV5-5	TRBJ2-5
CASGTSGNLSSYNEQFF	TRBV2	TRBJ2-1
CASSLAWRGGDEKLFF	TRBV7-2	TRBJ1-4
CSASESTGRRIQYF	TRBV20-1	TRBJ2-4